This TCR beta chain was identified in a study of T-cell memory formation after mild COVID-19. Across the study: For the most part, TCR clusters were specific to one donor.

MiXCR, applied by TCRdb to the 5' RACE reads, yields one record per CDR3 protein. The table lists fewer than 200,000 distinct CDR3 sequences, approximately 13% of them singletons. The CDR3 has 14 residues. V was shortened by 6 bases and J by 4 bases, with 16 bases between the two germline ends. Per the germline V gene, CDR1 is SGHRS and CDR2 is YFSETQ. The sequenced material came from PBMCs or a T cell subset sorted from them (not recorded which). This chain uses TRBV5-1 with TRBJ2-5; D may be TRBD1 (6 bases). The origin of this receptor is a man aged 18 to 29 who had mild COVID-19 (a few samples of this study predate the infection). Cell type and time point are not known. The CDR3 nucleotides are TGCGCCAGCACCCGAAACAGGGCGGGAGAGACCCAGTACTTC. As protein: CASTRNRAGETQYF.